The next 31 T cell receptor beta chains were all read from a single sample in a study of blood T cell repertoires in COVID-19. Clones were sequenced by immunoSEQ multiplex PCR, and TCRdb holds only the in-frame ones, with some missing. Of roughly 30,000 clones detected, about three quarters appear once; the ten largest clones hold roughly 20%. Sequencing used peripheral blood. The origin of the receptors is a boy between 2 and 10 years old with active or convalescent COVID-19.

CDR3 DNA: TGTGCCAGCAGTTTGGACAGGGGGCGCTGGGGACTAGCGGGAGAAGGGGGCACAGATACGCAGTATTTT. This encodes CASSLDRGRWGLAGEGGTDTQYF. The chain joins TRBV28 to TRBJ2-3; 14 nucleotides match TRBD2. V shed 3 bases and J 1 base; nucleotides not matched to a gene: 21. The CDR3 totals 23 residues. The germline gives CDR1 MDHEN, CDR2 SYDVKM.

The CDR3 loop is CASSHRRTEGYTF. In DNA, the CDR3 is TGTGCCAGCAGTCACAGACGTACGGAAGGCTACACCTTC. The chain employs TRBV13 and TRBJ1-2; D gene uncertain. V was shortened by 6 bases and J by 8 bases, with 16 bases between the two germline ends. CDR3 length: 13 amino acids. The V gene's germline CDR1 is PRHDT and CDR2 FYEKMQ (reference sequence).

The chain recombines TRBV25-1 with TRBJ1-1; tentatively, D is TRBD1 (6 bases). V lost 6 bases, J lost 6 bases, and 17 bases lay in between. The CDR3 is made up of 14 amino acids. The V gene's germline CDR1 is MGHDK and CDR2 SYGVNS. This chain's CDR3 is CASRGEGGGAEAFF. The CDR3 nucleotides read TGTGCCAGCAGGGGGGAAGGGGGAGGGGCTGAAGCTTTCTTT. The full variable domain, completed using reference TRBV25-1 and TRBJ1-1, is EADIYQTPRYLVIGTGKKITLECSQTMGHDKMYWYQQDPGMELHLIHYSYGVNSTEKGDLSSESTVSRIRTEHFPLTLESARPSHTSQYLCASRGEGGGAEAFFGQGTRLTVV.

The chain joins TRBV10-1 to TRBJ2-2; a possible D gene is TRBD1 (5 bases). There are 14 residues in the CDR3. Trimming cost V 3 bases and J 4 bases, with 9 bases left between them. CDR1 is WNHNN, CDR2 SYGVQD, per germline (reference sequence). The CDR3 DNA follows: TGCGCCAGCAGTGACAGGGCTGGCACCGGGGAGCTGTTTTTT. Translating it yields CASSDRAGTGELFF.

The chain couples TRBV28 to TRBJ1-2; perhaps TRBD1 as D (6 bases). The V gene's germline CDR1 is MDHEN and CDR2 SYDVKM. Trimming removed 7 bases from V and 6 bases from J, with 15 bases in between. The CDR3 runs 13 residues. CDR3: CASTLRTENGYTF. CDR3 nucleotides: TGTGCCAGCACCCTCCGGACAGAGAATGGCTACACCTTC.

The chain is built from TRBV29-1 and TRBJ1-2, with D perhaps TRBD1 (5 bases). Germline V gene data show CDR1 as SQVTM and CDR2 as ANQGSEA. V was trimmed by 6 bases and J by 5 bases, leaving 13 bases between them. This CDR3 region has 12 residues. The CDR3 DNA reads TGCAGCGTCGAACCGCAGGGATATGGCTACACCTTC. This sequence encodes CSVEPQGYGYTF.

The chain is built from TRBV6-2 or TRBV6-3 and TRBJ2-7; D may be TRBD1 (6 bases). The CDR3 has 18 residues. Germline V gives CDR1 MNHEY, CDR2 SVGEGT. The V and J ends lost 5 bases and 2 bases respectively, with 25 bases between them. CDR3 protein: CASSPIYHRVGDTYEQYF. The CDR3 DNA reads TGTGCCAGCAGTCCCATCTACCACAGGGTGGGGGATACCTACGAGCAGTACTTC.

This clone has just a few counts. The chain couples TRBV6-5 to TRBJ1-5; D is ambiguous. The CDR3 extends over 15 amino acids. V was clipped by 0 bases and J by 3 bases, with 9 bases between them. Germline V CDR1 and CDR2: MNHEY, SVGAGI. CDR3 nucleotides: TGTGCCAGCAGTTACTCCCACGCGGACAATCAGCCCCAGCATTTT. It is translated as CASSYSHADNQPQHF.

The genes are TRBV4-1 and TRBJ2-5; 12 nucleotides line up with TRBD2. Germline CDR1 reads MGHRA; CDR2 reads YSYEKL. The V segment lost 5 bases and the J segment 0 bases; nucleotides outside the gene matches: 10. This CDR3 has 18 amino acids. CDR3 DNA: TGCGCCAGCAGCTCCCGACTAGCGGGGGATGTTGACCAAGAGACCCAGTACTTC. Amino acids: CASSSRLAGDVDQETQYF.

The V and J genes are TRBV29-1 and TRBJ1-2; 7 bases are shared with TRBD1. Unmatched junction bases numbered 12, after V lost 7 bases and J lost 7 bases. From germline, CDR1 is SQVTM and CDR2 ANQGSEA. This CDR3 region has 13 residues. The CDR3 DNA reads TGCAGCGCTCGGTTGGAGGGGGCCTCTGGCTACACCTTC. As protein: CSARLEGASGYTF.

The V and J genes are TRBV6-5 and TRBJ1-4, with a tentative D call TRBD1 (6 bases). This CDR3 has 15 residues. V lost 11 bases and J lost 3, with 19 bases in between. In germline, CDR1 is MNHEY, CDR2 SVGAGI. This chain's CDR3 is CAGRTGGAPNEKLFF. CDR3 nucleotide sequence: TGTGCCGGAAGGACGGGGGGCGCGCCTAATGAAAAACTGTTTTTT.

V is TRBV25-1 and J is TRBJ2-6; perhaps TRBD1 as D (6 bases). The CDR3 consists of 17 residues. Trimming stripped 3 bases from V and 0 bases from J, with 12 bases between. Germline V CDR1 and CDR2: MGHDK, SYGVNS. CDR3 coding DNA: TGTGCCAGCAGTGAGCAACAACAGGGCTCTGGGGCCAACGTCCTGACTTTC. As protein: CASSEQQQGSGANVLTF.

The CDR3 protein is CASGTGTDNEQFF. CDR3 DNA: TGTGCCAGCGGGACAGGGACTGACAATGAGCAGTTCTTC. The chain recombines TRBV11-1 with TRBJ2-1; 9 positions agree with TRBD1. J was trimmed by 5 bases and V by 8 bases; bases with no gene match: 4. This CDR3 is 13 amino acids long. In germline, CDR1 is SGHAT, CDR2 FQDESV (reference sequence).

The CDR3 protein is CASSARYSGSLSYEQYF. Here the CDR3 DNA reads TGTGCCAGCAGTGCGCGATACAGCGGGAGTCTCTCCTACGAGCAGTACTTC. This chain uses TRBV2 with TRBJ2-7, with 8 bases matching TRBD2. V was clipped by 4 bases and J by 0 bases; unmatched bases: 11. CDR3 length equals 17 residues. Germline CDR1 and CDR2: SNHLY and FYNNEI.

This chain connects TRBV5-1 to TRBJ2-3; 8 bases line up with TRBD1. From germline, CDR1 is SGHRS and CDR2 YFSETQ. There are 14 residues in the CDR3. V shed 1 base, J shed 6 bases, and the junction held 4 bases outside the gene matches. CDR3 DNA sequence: TGCGCCAGCAGCTTGAGTCAGGGGGCGGATACGCAGTATTTT. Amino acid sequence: CASSLSQGADTQYF. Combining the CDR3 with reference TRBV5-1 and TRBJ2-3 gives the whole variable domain KAGVTQTPRYLIKTRGQQVTLSCSPISGHRSVSWYQQTPGQGLQFLFEYFSETQRNKGNFPGRFSGRQFSNSRSEMNVSTLELGDSALYLCASSLSQGADTQYFGPGTRLTVL.

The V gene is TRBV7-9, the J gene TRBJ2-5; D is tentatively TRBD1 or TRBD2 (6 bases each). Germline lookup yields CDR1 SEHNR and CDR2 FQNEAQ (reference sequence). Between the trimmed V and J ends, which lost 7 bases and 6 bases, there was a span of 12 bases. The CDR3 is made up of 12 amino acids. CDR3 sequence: CASTGAGQTQYF. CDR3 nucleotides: TGTGCCAGCACGGGGGCAGGGCAGACCCAGTACTTC.

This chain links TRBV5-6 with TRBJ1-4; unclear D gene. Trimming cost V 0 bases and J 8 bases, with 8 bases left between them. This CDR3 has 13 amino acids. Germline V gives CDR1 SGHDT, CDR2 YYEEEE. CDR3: CASSLAGGEKLFF. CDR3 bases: TGTGCCAGCAGCTTGGCCGGAGGGGAAAAACTGTTTTTT.

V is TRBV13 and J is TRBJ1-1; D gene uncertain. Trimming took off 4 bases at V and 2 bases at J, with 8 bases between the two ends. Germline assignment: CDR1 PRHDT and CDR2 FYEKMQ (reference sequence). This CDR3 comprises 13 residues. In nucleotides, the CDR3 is TGTGCCAGCAGCTCGGGGAGAAACACTGAAGCTTTCTTT. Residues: CASSSGRNTEAFF.

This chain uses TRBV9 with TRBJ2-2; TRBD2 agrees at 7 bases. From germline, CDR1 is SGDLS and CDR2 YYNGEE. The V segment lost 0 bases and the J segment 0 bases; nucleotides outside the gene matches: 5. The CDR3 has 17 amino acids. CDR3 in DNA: TGTGCCAGCAGCGTAGGGGGAGCGGGGTCGAACACCGGGGAGCTGTTTTTT. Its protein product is CASSVGGAGSNTGELFF. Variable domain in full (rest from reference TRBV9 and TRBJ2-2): DSGVTQTPKHLITATGQRVTLRCSPRSGDLSVYWYQQSLDQGLQFLIQYYNGEERAKGNILERFSAQQFPDLHSELNLSSLELGDSALYFCASSVGGAGSNTGELFFGEGSRLTVL.

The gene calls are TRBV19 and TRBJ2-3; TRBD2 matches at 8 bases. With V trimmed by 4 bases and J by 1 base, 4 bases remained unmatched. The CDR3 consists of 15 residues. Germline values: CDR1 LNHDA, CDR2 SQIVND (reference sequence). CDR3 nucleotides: TGTGCCAGTAGTAGGGCGGGGGGCGGCACAGATACGCAGTATTTT. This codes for CASSRAGGGTDTQYF.

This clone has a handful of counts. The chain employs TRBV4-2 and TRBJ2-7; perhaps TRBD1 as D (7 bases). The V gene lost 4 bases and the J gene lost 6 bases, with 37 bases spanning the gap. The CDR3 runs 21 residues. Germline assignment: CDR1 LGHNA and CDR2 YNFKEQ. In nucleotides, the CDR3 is TGTGCCAGCAGCCTTGACAGGGTAATTTATCAAGAATCCTCCGGAGGGGGCGAGCAGTACTTC. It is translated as CASSLDRVIYQESSGGGEQYF.

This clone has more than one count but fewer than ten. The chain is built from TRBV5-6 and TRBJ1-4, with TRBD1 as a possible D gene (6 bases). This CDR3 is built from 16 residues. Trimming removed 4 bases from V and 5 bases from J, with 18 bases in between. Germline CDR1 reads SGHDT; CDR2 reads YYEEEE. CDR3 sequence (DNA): TGTGCCAGCAGCGAGGGTTTACAGGGTTCAAATGAAAAACTGTTTTTT. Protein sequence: CASSEGLQGSNEKLFF. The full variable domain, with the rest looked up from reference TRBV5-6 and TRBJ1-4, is DAGVTQSPTHLIKTRGQQVTLRCSPKSGHDTVSWYQQALGQGPQFIFQYYEEEERQRGNFPDRFSGHQFPNYSSELNVNALLLGDSALYLCASSEGLQGSNEKLFFGSGTQLSVL.

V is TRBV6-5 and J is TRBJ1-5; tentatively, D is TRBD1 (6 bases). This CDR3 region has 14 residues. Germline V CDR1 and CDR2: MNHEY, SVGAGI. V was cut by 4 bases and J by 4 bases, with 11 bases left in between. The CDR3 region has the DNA TGTGCCAGCAGTTCACAGGGAGGGAATCAGCCCCAGCATTTT. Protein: CASSSQGGNQPQHF.

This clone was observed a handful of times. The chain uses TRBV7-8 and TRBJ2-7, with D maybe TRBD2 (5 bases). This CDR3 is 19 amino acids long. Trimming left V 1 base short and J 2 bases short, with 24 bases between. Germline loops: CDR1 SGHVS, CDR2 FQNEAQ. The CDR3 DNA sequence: TGTGCCAGCAGCTTAGTCGAAGGAAGTGAGCGGCTATCGCCCTACGAGCAGTACGTC. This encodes CASSLVEGSERLSPYEQYV.

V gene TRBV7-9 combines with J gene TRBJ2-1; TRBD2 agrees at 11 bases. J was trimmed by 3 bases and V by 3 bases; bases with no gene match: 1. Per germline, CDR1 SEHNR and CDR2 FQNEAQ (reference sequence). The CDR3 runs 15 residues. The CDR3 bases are TGTGCCAGCAGCTTGACTAGCGGGAACTACAATGAGCAGTTCTTC. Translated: CASSLTSGNYNEQFF.

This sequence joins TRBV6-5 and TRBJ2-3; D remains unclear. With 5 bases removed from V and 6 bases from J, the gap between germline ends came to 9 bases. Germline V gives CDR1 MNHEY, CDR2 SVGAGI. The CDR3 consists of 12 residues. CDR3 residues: CASSRRGDTQYF. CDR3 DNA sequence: TGTGCCAGCAGTCGACGAGGCGATACGCAGTATTTT.

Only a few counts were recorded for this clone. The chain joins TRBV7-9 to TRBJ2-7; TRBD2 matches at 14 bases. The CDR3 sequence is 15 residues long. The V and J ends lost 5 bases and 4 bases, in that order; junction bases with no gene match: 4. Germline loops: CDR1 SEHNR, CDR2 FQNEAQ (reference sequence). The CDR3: CASSGLAGGRYEQYF. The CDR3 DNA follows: TGTGCCAGCAGCGGACTAGCGGGGGGTCGGTACGAGCAGTACTTC.

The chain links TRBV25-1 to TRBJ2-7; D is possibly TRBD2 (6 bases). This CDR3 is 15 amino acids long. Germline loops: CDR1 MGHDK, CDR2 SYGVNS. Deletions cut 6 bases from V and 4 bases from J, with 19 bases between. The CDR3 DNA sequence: TGTGCCAGCAGGAACCGGGACTCCCGGGGTTACGAGCAGTACGTC. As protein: CASRNRDSRGYEQYV.

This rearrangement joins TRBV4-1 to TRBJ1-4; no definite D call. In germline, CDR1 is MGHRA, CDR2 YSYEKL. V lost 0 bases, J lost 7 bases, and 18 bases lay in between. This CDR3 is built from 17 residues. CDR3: CASSQDAYTWRREKLFF. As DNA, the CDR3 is TGCGCCAGCAGCCAAGATGCGTATACCTGGAGGCGTGAAAAACTGTTTTTT.

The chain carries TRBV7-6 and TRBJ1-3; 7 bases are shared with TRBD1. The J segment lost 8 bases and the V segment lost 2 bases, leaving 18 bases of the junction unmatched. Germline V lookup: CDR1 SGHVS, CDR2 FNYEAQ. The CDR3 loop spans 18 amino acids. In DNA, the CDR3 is TGTGCCAGCAGCTTATGGCCTACAAACAGGGGAGAACGGGACACCATATATTTT. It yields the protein CASSLWPTNRGERDTIYF.

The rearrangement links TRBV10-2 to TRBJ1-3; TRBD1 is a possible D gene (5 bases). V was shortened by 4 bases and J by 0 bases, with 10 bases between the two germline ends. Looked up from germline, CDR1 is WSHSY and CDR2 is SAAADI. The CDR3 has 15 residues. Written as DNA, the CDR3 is TGCGCCAGCAGTGTGAACAGGAACTCTGGAAACACCATATATTTT. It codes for CASSVNRNSGNTIYF.